These T cell receptor beta chains were read from a single sample in a study of blood T cell repertoires in COVID-19. Here immunoSEQ multiplex PCR was the method, and the copy in TCRdb shows in-frame clones only, minus some. The sample contains 150,000 to 200,000 clones, about 85% of which appear only once. The sequencing sample was made of peripheral blood. The source is a man aged 35-49 years with acute or convalescent COVID-19. CDR3s include the opening cysteine and the closing phenylalanine or tryptophan. The order of the fields is D gene, CDR3 length, V gene, clone size, J gene, CDR3 DNA, CDR3 protein. The D gene is left open where the match is weak. A clone size is listed for some rows: how often the clone was seen (once, few, many), or a class if it is expanded.

d_gene: .; len: 13; v_gene: TRBV9; abundance: .; j_gene: TRBJ1-1; CDR3nt: TGTGCCAGTAGCGTTCAGGGAAACACTGAAGCTTTCTTT; CDR3aa: CASSVQGNTEAFF
d_gene: .; len: 14; v_gene: TRBV7-2; abundance: .; j_gene: TRBJ1-5; CDR3nt: TGTGCCTCTAGAGGGCGGGGTAGCAATCAGCCCCAGCATTTT; CDR3aa: CASRGRGSNQPQHF
d_gene: TRBD1; len: 19; v_gene: TRBV7-3; abundance: .; j_gene: TRBJ2-2; CDR3nt: TGTGCCAGCAGCTTCCACACCCCCTCGGGGACAGGGGAACACCGGGGAGCTGTTTTT; CDR3aa: CASSFHTPSGTGEHRGAVF
d_gene: .; len: 12; v_gene: TRBV5-6; abundance: .; j_gene: TRBJ2-1; CDR3nt: TGTGCCAGCAGCTCAGACTACAATGAGCAGTTCTTC; CDR3aa: CASSSDYNEQFF
d_gene: .; len: 17; v_gene: TRBV9; abundance: .; j_gene: TRBJ1-2; CDR3nt: TGTGCCAGCAGCGTAACCCCTGGGGCAGATTCTAACTATGGCTACACCTTC; CDR3aa: CASSVTPGADSNYGYTF
d_gene: .; len: 14; v_gene: TRBV5-1; abundance: .; j_gene: TRBJ1-5; CDR3nt: TGCGCCAGCAGCCCCGGGGGGGCAGGCCAGCCCCAGCATTTT; CDR3aa: CASSPGGAGQPQHF
d_gene: .; len: 15; v_gene: TRBV7-9; abundance: once; j_gene: TRBJ1-2; CDR3nt: TGTGCCAGCAGCTTAGTAGGGGGAACTAACTATGGCTACACCTTC; CDR3aa: CASSLVGGTNYGYTF
d_gene: TRBD1; len: 15; v_gene: TRBV6-5; abundance: .; j_gene: TRBJ1-5; CDR3nt: TGTGCCAGCAGCATTTACAGGGGTAGCAATCAGCCCCAGCATTTT; CDR3aa: CASSIYRGSNQPQHF
d_gene: TRBD2; len: 14; v_gene: TRBV3-1/TRBV3-2; abundance: once; j_gene: TRBJ2-7; CDR3nt: TGTGCCAGCAGCCAGCCAGGGAGGGGTACCGAGCAGTACTTC; CDR3aa: CASSQPGRGTEQYF
d_gene: .; len: 15; v_gene: TRBV5-4; abundance: .; j_gene: TRBJ2-2; CDR3nt: TGTGCCAGCAGCTTTCCGGGGGTGAACACCGGGGAGCTGTTTTTT; CDR3aa: CASSFPGVNTGELFF
d_gene: .; len: 16; v_gene: TRBV6-5; abundance: .; j_gene: TRBJ2-4; CDR3nt: TGTGCCAGCAGTTACGCGAGGATGGAGACTGAAAACATTCAGTACTTC; CDR3aa: CASSYARMETENIQYF
d_gene: .; len: 13; v_gene: TRBV11-3; abundance: .; j_gene: TRBJ1-3; CDR3nt: TGTGCCAGCAGCTTGGACAGCGGAAACACCATATATTTT; CDR3aa: CASSLDSGNTIYF
d_gene: TRBD1; len: 13; v_gene: TRBV5-4; abundance: .; j_gene: TRBJ1-2; CDR3nt: TGTGCCAGCAGTCAGGACAGGCTGCCCGTCTACACCTTC; CDR3aa: CASSQDRLPVYTF
d_gene: TRBD1; len: 16; v_gene: TRBV5-6; abundance: .; j_gene: TRBJ1-6; CDR3nt: TGTGCCAGCAGCCTGACAGGGGCCCCAAGAAATTCACCCCTCCACTTT; CDR3aa: CASSLTGAPRNSPLHF
d_gene: TRBD2; len: 15; v_gene: TRBV30; abundance: .; j_gene: TRBJ2-2; CDR3nt: TGTGCCTGGAGAACCCTAGCGGGGGACACCGGGGAGCTGTTTTTT; CDR3aa: CAWRTLAGDTGELFF
d_gene: .; len: 16; v_gene: TRBV27; abundance: few; j_gene: TRBJ2-1; CDR3nt: TGTGCCAGCAGGCTTTCGAGGGGGGGCTCCTACAATGAGCAGTTCTTC; CDR3aa: CASRLSRGGSYNEQFF
d_gene: .; len: 14; v_gene: TRBV15; abundance: .; j_gene: TRBJ1-2; CDR3nt: TGTGCCACCAGCAGGGTCGGAGCTAACTATGGCTACACCTTC; CDR3aa: CATSRVGANYGYTF
d_gene: .; len: 15; v_gene: TRBV7-3; abundance: .; j_gene: TRBJ2-2; CDR3nt: TGTGCCAGCAGCTTAATACAGGGAATTGCCGGGGAGCTGTTTTTT; CDR3aa: CASSLIQGIAGELFF
d_gene: TRBD1; len: 14; v_gene: TRBV3-1/TRBV3-2; abundance: .; j_gene: TRBJ1-2; CDR3nt: TGTGCCAGCAGTAGGGACAGGGGATCATATGGCTACACCTTC; CDR3aa: CASSRDRGSYGYTF
d_gene: .; len: 14; v_gene: TRBV6-5; abundance: once; j_gene: TRBJ1-4; CDR3nt: TGTGCCAGCAGACAACCGGGTATCAATGAAAAACTGTTTTTT; CDR3aa: CASRQPGINEKLFF
d_gene: .; len: 13; v_gene: TRBV28; abundance: .; j_gene: TRBJ1-1; CDR3nt: TGTGCCAGCAGTTTGGGAGGGAATTCGGAAGTTTTCTTT; CDR3aa: CASSLGGNSEVFF
d_gene: TRBD2; len: 16; v_gene: TRBV7-9; abundance: .; j_gene: TRBJ2-1; CDR3nt: TGTGCCAGCAGCTCCCCCGGGACTAGCGGTAACAATGAGCAGTTCTTC; CDR3aa: CASSSPGTSGNNEQFF
d_gene: .; len: 15; v_gene: TRBV7-9; abundance: .; j_gene: TRBJ1-1; CDR3nt: TGTGCCAGCAGCCCAACAGGGACACCGAACACTGAAGCTTTCTTT; CDR3aa: CASSPTGTPNTEAFF
d_gene: .; len: 14; v_gene: TRBV27; abundance: .; j_gene: TRBJ2-2; CDR3nt: TGTGCCAGCAGTTGGACAAGTAACACCGGGGAGCTGTTTTTT; CDR3aa: CASSWTSNTGELFF
d_gene: .; len: 14; v_gene: TRBV27; abundance: .; j_gene: TRBJ1-5; CDR3nt: TGTGCCAGCAGTTTACTAGGAAGCAATCAGCCCCAGCATTTT; CDR3aa: CASSLLGSNQPQHF
d_gene: .; len: 15; v_gene: TRBV4-3; abundance: once; j_gene: TRBJ1-6; CDR3nt: TGCGCCAGCAGCCACGAGGGGGGGAACCAATCACCCCTCCACTTT; CDR3aa: CASSHEGGNQSPLHF
d_gene: TRBD1; len: 16; v_gene: TRBV7-3; abundance: .; j_gene: TRBJ2-5; CDR3nt: TGTGCCAGCAGCTTAAGAGGGGGCGATATCCAAGAGACCCAGTACTTC; CDR3aa: CASSLRGGDIQETQYF
d_gene: TRBD1; len: 13; v_gene: TRBV6-5; abundance: .; j_gene: TRBJ2-7; CDR3nt: TGTGCCAGCAAGGGACAGGGTTTGGGCGAGCAGTACTTC; CDR3aa: CASKGQGLGEQYF
d_gene: TRBD1; len: 13; v_gene: TRBV29-1; abundance: once; j_gene: TRBJ1-5; CDR3nt: TGCAGCGTTGGGACAGGGGGCGATCAGCCCCAGCATTTT; CDR3aa: CSVGTGGDQPQHF